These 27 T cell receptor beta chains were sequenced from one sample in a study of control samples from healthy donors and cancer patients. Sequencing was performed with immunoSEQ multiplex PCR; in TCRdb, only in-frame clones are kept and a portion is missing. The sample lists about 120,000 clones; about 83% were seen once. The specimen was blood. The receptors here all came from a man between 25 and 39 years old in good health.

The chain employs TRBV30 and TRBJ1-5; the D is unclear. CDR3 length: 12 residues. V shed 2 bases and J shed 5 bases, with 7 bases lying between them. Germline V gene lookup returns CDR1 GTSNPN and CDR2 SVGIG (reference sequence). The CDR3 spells CAWSWGDQPQHF. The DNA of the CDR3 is TGTGCCTGGAGTTGGGGAGATCAGCCCCAGCATTTT.

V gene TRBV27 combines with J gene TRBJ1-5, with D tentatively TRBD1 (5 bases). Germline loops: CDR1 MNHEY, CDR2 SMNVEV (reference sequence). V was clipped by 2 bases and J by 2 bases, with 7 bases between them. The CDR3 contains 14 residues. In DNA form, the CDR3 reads TGTGCCAGCAGTTTAAAAGGGGGCAATCAGCCCCAGCATTTT. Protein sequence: CASSLKGGNQPQHF.

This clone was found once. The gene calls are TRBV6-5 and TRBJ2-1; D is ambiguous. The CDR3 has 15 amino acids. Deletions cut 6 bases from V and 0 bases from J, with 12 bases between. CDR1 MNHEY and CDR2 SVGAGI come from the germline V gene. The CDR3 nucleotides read TGTGCCAGCAGGGCTTCAGAGTTCTCCTACAATGAGCAGTTCTTC. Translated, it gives CASRASEFSYNEQFF.

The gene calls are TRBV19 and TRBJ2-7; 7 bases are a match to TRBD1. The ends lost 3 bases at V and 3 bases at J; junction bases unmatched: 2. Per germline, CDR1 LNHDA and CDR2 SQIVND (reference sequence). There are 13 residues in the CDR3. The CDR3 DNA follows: TGTGCCAGTAGTATCGGGACAGTCTACGAGCAGTACTTC. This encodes CASSIGTVYEQYF. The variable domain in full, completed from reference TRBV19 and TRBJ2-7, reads DGGITQSPKYLFRKEGQNVTLSCEQNLNHDAMYWYRQDPGQGLRLIYYSQIVNDFQKGDIAEGYSVSREKKESFPLTVTSAQKNPTAFYLCASSIGTVYEQYFGPGTRLTVT.

The CDR3 DNA reads TGCGCCAGCGGACCGGGACAACAATATGGCTACACCTTC. The encoded protein is CASGPGQQYGYTF. This chain joins TRBV5-1 and TRBJ1-2, with D possibly matching TRBD1 (6 bases). Looked up from germline, CDR1 is SGHRS and CDR2 is YFSETQ. The germline V and J ends were trimmed by 7 bases and 5 bases, with 15 bases remaining between them. This CDR3 spans 13 amino acids.

The CDR3 nucleotides read TGTGCCAGCACACTGAGCGATACTAGCACAGATACGCAGTATTTT. It encodes CASTLSDTSTDTQYF. The chain combines TRBV19 with TRBJ2-3; no clear D gene. V lost 9 bases and J lost 0, with 16 bases in between. From germline, CDR1 is LNHDA and CDR2 SQIVND (reference sequence). This CDR3 comprises 15 residues.

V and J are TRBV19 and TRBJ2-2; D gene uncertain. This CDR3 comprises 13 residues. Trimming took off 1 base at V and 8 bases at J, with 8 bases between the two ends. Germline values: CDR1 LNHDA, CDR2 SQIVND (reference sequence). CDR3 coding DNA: TGTGCCAGTAGTATAGGGACCGCTGGGGAGCTGTTTTTT. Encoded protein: CASSIGTAGELFF. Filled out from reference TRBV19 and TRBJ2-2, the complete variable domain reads DGGITQSPKYLFRKEGQNVTLSCEQNLNHDAMYWYRQDPGQGLRLIYYSQIVNDFQKGDIAEGYSVSREKKESFPLTVTSAQKNPTAFYLCASSIGTAGELFFGEGSRLTVL.

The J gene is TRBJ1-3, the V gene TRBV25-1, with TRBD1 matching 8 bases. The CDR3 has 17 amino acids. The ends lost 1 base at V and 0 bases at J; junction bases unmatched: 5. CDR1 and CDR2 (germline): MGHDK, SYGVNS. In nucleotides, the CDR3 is TGTGCCAGCAGTGAATTGGGACAGGCCGTCTCTGGAAACACCATATATTTT. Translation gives CASSELGQAVSGNTIYF. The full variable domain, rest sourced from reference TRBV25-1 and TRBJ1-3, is EADIYQTPRYLVIGTGKKITLECSQTMGHDKMYWYQQDPGMELHLIHYSYGVNSTEKGDLSSESTVSRIRTEHFPLTLESARPSHTSQYLCASSELGQAVSGNTIYFGEGSWLTVV.

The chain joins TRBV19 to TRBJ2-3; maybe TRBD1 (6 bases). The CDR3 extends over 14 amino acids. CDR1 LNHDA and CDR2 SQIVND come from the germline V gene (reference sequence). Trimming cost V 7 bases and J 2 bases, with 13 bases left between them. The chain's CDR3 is CASTQGSYTDTQYF. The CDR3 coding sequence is TGTGCCAGTACCCAGGGGTCATACACAGATACGCAGTATTTT. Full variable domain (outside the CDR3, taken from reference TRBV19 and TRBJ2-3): DGGITQSPKYLFRKEGQNVTLSCEQNLNHDAMYWYRQDPGQGLRLIYYSQIVNDFQKGDIAEGYSVSREKKESFPLTVTSAQKNPTAFYLCASTQGSYTDTQYFGPGTRLTVL.

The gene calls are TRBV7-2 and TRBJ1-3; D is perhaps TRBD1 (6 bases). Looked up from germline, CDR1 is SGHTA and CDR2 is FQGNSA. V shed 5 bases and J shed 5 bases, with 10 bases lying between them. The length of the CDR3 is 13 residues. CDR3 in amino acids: CASSPGQRNTIYF. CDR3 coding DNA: TGTGCCAGCAGCCCAGGACAGCGAAACACCATATATTTT.

Written as DNA, the CDR3 is TGTGCCAGCAGCTTAGATCTAGGAGGCACTGAAGCTTTCTTT. This codes for CASSLDLGGTEAFF. The chain is built from TRBV11-2 and TRBJ1-1; no reliable D call. Germline assignment: CDR1 SGHAT and CDR2 FQNNGV. V was trimmed by 0 bases and J by 4 bases, leaving 9 bases between them. CDR3 length: 14 amino acids. Variable domain in full (rest from reference TRBV11-2 and TRBJ1-1): EAGVAQSPRYKIIEKRQSVAFWCNPISGHATLYWYQQILGQGPKLLIQFQNNGVVDDSQLPKDRFSAERLKGVDSTLKIQPAKLEDSAVYLCASSLDLGGTEAFFGQGTRLTVV.

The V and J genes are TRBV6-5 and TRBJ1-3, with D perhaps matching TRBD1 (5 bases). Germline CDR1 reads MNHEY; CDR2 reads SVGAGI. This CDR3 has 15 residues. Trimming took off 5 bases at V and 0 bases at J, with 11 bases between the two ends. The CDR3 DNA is TGTGCCAGCAGTCGCACAGGTGACTCTGGAAACACCATATATTTT. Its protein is CASSRTGDSGNTIYF.

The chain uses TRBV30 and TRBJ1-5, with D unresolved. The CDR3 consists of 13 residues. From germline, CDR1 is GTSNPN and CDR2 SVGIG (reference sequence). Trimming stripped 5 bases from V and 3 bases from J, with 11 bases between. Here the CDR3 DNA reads TGTGCCTGGGGGCTGGATGCCAATCAGCCCCAGCATTTT. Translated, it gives CAWGLDANQPQHF. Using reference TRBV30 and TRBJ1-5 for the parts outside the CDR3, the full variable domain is SQTIHQWPATLVQPVGSPLSLECTVEGTSNPNLYWYRQAAGRGLQLLFYSVGIGQISSEVPQNLSASRPQDRQFILSSKKLLLSDSGFYLCAWGLDANQPQHFGDGTRLSIL.

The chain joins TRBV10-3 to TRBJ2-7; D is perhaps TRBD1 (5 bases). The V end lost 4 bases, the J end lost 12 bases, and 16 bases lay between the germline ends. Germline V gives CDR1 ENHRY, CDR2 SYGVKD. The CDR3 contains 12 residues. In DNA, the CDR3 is TGTGCCATCAGTGCGGAACAGGTTGGGATGTACTTC. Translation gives CAISAEQVGMYF.

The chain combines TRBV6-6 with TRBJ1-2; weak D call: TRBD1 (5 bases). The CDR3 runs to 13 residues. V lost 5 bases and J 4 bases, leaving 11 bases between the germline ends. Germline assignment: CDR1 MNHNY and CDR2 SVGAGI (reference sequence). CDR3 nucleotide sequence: TGTGCCAGCAGTATTACAGGAAGCTATGGCTACACCTTC. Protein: CASSITGSYGYTF.

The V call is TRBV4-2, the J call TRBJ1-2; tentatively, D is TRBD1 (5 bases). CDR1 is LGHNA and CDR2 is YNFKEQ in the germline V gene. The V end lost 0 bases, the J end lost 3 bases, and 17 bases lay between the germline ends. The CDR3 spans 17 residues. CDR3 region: CASSQEDITGLDYGYTF. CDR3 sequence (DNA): TGTGCCAGCAGCCAAGAGGATATTACGGGGCTGGACTATGGCTACACCTTC.

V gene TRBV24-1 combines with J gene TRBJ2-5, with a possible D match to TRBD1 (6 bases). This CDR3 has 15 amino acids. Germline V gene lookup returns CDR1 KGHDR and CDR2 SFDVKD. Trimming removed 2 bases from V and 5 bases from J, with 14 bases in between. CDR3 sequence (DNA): TGTGCCACCAGTGATTCCCGGACAGCGAGCGAGACCCAGTACTTC. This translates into CATSDSRTASETQYF.

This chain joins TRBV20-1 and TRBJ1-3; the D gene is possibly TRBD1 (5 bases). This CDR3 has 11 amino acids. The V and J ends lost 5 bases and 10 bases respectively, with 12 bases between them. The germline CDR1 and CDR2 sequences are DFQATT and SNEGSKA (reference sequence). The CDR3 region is CSAGGLSTIYF. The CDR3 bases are TGCAGTGCTGGGGGTCTCAGTACCATATATTTT.

DNA for the CDR3: TGCAGCGCTAGGGAAACCGGGGAGCTGTTTTTT. The encoded protein is CSARETGELFF. The chain recombines TRBV29-1 with TRBJ2-2; D gene uncertain. Germline lookup yields CDR1 SQVTM and CDR2 ANQGSEA. V lost 7 bases, J lost 5 bases, and 8 bases lay in between. The CDR3 is 11 residues long.

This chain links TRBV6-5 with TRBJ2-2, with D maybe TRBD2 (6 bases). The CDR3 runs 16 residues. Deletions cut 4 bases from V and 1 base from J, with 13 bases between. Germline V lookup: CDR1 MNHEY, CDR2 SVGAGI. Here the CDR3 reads CASSSGSGLNTGELFF. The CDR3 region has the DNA TGTGCCAGCAGTTCCGGCTCGGGACTGAACACCGGGGAGCTGTTTTTT.

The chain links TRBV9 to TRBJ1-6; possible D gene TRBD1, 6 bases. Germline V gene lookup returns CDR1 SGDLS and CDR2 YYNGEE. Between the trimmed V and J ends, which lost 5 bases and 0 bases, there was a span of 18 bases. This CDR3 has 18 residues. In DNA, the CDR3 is TGTGCCAGCAGTCGAACAGGGAGTAGTAGCTCCTATAATTCACCCCTCCACTTT. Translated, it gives CASSRTGSSSSYNSPLHF.

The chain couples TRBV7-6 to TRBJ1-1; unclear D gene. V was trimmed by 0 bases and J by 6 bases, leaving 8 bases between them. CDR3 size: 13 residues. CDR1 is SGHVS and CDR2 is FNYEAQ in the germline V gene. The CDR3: CASSLAGQAEAFF. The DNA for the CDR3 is TGTGCCAGCAGCTTAGCAGGGCAAGCTGAAGCTTTCTTT.

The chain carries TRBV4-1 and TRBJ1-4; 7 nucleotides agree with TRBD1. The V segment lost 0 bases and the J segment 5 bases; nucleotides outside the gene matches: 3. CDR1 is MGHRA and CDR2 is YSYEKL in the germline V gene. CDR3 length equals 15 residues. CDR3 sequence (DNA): TGCGCCAGCAGCCAAGACGTGACAGGGAATGAAAAACTGTTTTTT. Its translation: CASSQDVTGNEKLFF.

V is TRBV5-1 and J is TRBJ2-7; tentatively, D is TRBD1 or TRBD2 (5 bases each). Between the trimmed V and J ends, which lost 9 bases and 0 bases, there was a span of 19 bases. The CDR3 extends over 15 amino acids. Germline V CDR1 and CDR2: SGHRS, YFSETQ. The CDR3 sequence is CAIYPRAGSSYEQYF. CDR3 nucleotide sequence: TGCGCCATCTATCCCCGGGCAGGGAGCTCCTACGAGCAGTACTTC.

CDR3 bases: TGTGCCAGCAGCCCCCAGATGGACGGTCAGCCCCAGCATTTT. Translated, it gives CASSPQMDGQPQHF. The chain has TRBV7-9 and TRBJ1-5; no clear D. Germline CDR1 reads SEHNR; CDR2 reads FQNEAQ (reference sequence). CDR3 length: 14 amino acids. Between the trimmed V and J ends, which lost 5 bases and 6 bases, there was a span of 14 bases.

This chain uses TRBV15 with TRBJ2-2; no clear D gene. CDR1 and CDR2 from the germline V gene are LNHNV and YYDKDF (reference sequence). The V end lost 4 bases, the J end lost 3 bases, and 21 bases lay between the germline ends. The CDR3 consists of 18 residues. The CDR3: CATSTPPRRKKDTGELFF. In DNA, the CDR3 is TGTGCCACCAGCACCCCGCCGCGGCGAAAGAAGGACACCGGGGAGCTGTTTTTT.

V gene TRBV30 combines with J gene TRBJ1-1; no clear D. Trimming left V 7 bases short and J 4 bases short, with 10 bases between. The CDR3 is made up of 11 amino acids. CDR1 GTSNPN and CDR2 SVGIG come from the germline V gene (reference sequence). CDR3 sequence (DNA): TGTGCCTACGGGCGGTTCACTGAAGCTTTCTTT. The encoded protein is CAYGRFTEAFF.